These T cell receptor beta chains were read from a single sample in a study of cytomegalovirus exposure and HLA in healthy donors. Repertoires were generated with immunoSEQ multiplex PCR, while TCRdb's copy carries only in-frame clones and drops some. In the table there are roughly 100,000 clones, over 55% of which are singletons. Sample: PBMCs. The receptors come from a boy younger than 18 in good health and CMV-seropositive. The CDR3 runs from the conserved cysteine through the conserved F or W. D genes are given only for firm matches. Size is omitted from some rows. Given values are once, few, many or a class for expanded clones.

cdr3_length d_call j_call clone_size v_call cdr3_aa cdr3_nt
13 NA TRBJ1-1 NA TRBV6-4 CASSETGNTEAFF TGTGCCAGCAGTGAAACAGGGAACACTGAAGCTTTCTTT
13 NA TRBJ2-3 NA TRBV21-1 CASSKVSTDTQYF TGTGCCAGCAGCAAAGTTAGTACAGATACGCAGTATTTT
12 NA TRBJ2-3 NA TRBV10-3 CALGTALDTQYF TGTGCCCTTGGGACTGCTCTTGATACGCAGTATTTT
17 TRBD2 TRBJ2-1 few TRBV7-8 CASSLWPLAGGTNEQFF TGTGCCAGCAGCTTATGGCCTCTAGCGGGGGGAACCAATGAGCAGTTCTTC
13 NA TRBJ2-5 NA TRBV5-1 CASSLRDQETQYF TGCGCCAGCAGCTTACGAGATCAAGAGACCCAGTACTTC
14 NA TRBJ1-1 NA TRBV7-2 CASSFSAGSAEAFF TGTGCCAGCAGCTTCTCGGCGGGGAGTGCTGAAGCTTTCTTT
13 NA TRBJ1-5 NA TRBV5-8 CASSFYQDQPQHF TGTGCCAGCAGCTTTTATCAGGATCAGCCCCAGCATTTT
15 NA TRBJ2-1 NA TRBV6-4 CASSVYGARNNEQFF TGTGCCAGCAGTGTGTATGGGGCTAGGAACAATGAGCAGTTCTTC
15 NA TRBJ1-6 NA TRBV19 CASLPTGGAGSPLNF TGTGCCAGTCTGCCCACGGGGGGCGCAGGTTCACCCCTCAACTTT
15 NA TRBJ1-5 NA TRBV5-6 CASSLRGSSNQPQHF TGTGCCAGCAGCTTGCGGGGGTCTAGCAATCAGCCCCAGCATTTT
12 NA TRBJ2-7 NA TRBV7-9 CASSAGDYEQYF TGTGCCAGCAGCGCCGGGGACTACGAGCAGTACTTC
13 NA TRBJ1-2 few TRBV5-1 CASSSSGLYGYTF TGCGCCAGCAGCTCTTCGGGACTCTATGGCTACACCTTC
14 TRBD1 TRBJ1-1 NA TRBV10-2 CASTETGLNTEAFF TGCGCCAGCACCGAGACAGGGCTGAACACTGAAGCTTTCTTT
17 NA TRBJ1-5 NA TRBV5-6 CASSSTFQATQDQPQHF TGTGCCAGCAGCTCGACGTTCCAGGCGACCCAGGATCAGCCCCAGCATTTT
16 TRBD2 TRBJ2-1 NA TRBV5-1 CASSTGLAGGYNEQFF TGCGCCAGCAGCACGGGACTAGCGGGGGGCTACAATGAGCAGTTCTTC
14 NA TRBJ2-6 NA TRBV5-1 CASRASSGANVLTF TGCGCCAGCAGGGCTAGCTCTGGGGCCAACGTCCTGACTTTC
19 NA TRBJ2-2 NA TRBV7-9 CSSSSMDSHITTNTGELFF TGTTCCAGCAGCTCGATGGACAGCCATATAACCACGAACACCGGGGAGCTGTTTTTT
18 NA TRBJ1-3 few TRBV4-1 CASSLPVVPRGSGNTIYF TGCGCCAGCAGCCTCCCCGTTGTCCCTAGAGGGTCTGGAAACACCATATATTTT
12 NA TRBJ2-3 NA TRBV9 CASSVTGDTQYF TGTGCCAGCAGCGTAACTGGAGATACGCAGTATTTT
14 TRBD1 TRBJ2-7 few TRBV19 CASSAGTGSYEQYF TGTGCCAGTAGTGCAGGGACAGGCTCCTACGAGCAGTACTTC
12 TRBD2 TRBJ2-7 NA TRBV7-9 CSSSPGGDEQYF TGTTCCAGCAGCCCGGGGGGGGACGAGCAGTACTTC
19 TRBD1 TRBJ2-3 few TRBV19 CASSPDRGRSGRYSDTQYF TGTGCCAGTAGTCCGGACAGGGGGCGAAGCGGGAGGTACTCAGATACGCAGTATTTT
15 TRBD2 TRBJ2-1 NA TRBV30 CAWSVGAGSSDEQFF TGTGCCTGGAGTGTAGGAGCGGGGTCTTCGGATGAGCAGTTCTTC
16 TRBD1 TRBJ1-1 NA TRBV6-1 CASSEKGQVLNTEAFF TGTGCCAGCAGTGAAAAAGGACAGGTCCTTAACACTGAAGCTTTCTTT
15 NA TRBJ1-6 NA TRBV27 CASGPQGTYNSPLHF TGTGCCAGCGGCCCGCAGGGAACCTATAATTCACCCCTCCACTTT
11 NA TRBJ1-1 few TRBV4-2 CASSQGQQAFF TGTGCCAGCAGCCAAGGACAGCAGGCTTTCTTT
17 NA TRBJ2-1 NA TRBV27 CASSPTGIAGIYNEQFF TGTGCCAGCAGTCCCACCGGGATTGCGGGGATATACAATGAGCAGTTCTTC
16 TRBD1 TRBJ1-1 NA TRBV5-6 CASSFSGTGFNTEAFF TGTGCCAGCAGCTTTTCCGGGACAGGGTTCAACACTGAAGCTTTCTTT
15 NA TRBJ1-4 few TRBV5-1 CASSLGTGPNEKLFF TGCGCCAGCAGCTTGGGCACAGGGCCTAATGAAAAACTGTTTTTT
13 NA TRBJ1-1 NA TRBV13 CASSLQGNTEAFF TGTGCCAGCAGCTTACAGGGAAACACTGAAGCTTTCTTT
15 TRBD2 TRBJ2-7 few TRBV7-6 CASSHRLAGIYEQYF TGTGCCAGCAGCCACCGACTAGCCGGGATCTACGAGCAGTACTTC
16 TRBD2 TRBJ2-1 NA TRBV27 CASSTLWEGRGHEQFF TGTGCCAGCAGTACCCTTTGGGAGGGTCGGGGTCATGAGCAGTTCTTC
12 NA TRBJ2-7 NA TRBV6-4 CASRSGPREQYF TGTGCCAGCAGGAGTGGGCCCCGGGAGCAGTACTTC
14 TRBD1 TRBJ2-2 once TRBV11-2 CASAPDRVTGELFF TGTGCCAGCGCCCCGGACAGGGTTACCGGGGAGCTGTTTTTT
17 NA TRBJ2-6 NA TRBV5-6 CASSYEQELAGANVLTF TGTGCCAGCAGCTATGAGCAAGAGCTTGCTGGGGCCAACGTCCTGACTTTC
12 NA TRBJ2-7 NA TRBV5-4 CASSSQGYEQYF TGTGCCAGCAGCTCTCAGGGCTACGAGCAGTACTTC
15 NA TRBJ1-4 NA TRBV6-5 CASSGGAGSSEKLFF TGTGCCAGCAGCGGGGGGGCGGGTTCGAGTGAAAAACTGTTTTTT
13 NA TRBJ2-7 NA TRBV15 CATSRVLEVEQYF TGTGCCACCAGCAGAGTTCTCGAGGTCGAGCAGTACTTC
15 NA TRBJ2-1 NA TRBV5-4 CASSPGILPRDEQFF TGTGCCAGCAGCCCAGGGATTTTACCAAGGGATGAGCAGTTCTTC
12 NA TRBJ2-1 NA TRBV5-1 CASSRGRNEQFF TGCGCCAGCAGCAGGGGCAGGAATGAGCAGTTCTTC
15 NA TRBJ2-7 NA TRBV5-8 CASSLRGSEAYEQYF TGTGCCAGCAGCTTGAGGGGCAGCGAAGCCTACGAGCAGTACTTC
17 NA TRBJ1-1 few TRBV19 CASSRLWGADANTEAFF TGTGCCAGTAGCCGACTTTGGGGCGCGGATGCGAACACTGAAGCTTTCTTT